These 20 T cell receptor beta chains originate from one sample sequenced in a study of blood T cell repertoires in COVID-19. TCRdb's copy holds only in-frame clones and misses some; the assay was immunoSEQ multiplex PCR. The sample holds a few hundred thousand clones, roughly nine tenths seen once. Specimen: PBMCs or T cells enriched from blood (not recorded which). The receptor set was obtained from a man aged 18 to 29 who had recovered from COVID-19.

In nucleotides, the CDR3 is TGTGCCACCGCGAACTATGGCTACACCTTC. Its protein product is CATANYGYTF. The rearrangement joins TRBV6-5 to TRBJ1-2, with D unresolved. The germline V gene has CDR1 MNHEY and CDR2 SVGAGI. V was pared by 10 bases and J by 2 bases, with 5 bases between. The CDR3 spans 10 residues.

The chain links TRBV28 to TRBJ1-5; D may be TRBD1 (6 bases). The CDR3 is 14 amino acids. V lost 11 bases and J 5 bases, leaving 19 bases between the germline ends. The germline V gene has CDR1 MDHEN and CDR2 SYDVKM. The CDR3 protein is CAGTTGYNDQPQHF. The CDR3 region has the DNA TGTGCCGGCACAACAGGGTACAACGATCAGCCCCAGCATTTT.

The chain has TRBV5-1 and TRBJ2-7, with TRBD1 identical over 8 bases. CDR1 SGHRS and CDR2 YFSETQ come from the germline V gene. V gave up 0 bases and J gave up 3 bases; unmatched junction bases: 8. This CDR3 is built from 16 residues. The CDR3 DNA reads as TGCGCCAGCAGCTTGGGCCACGGGACAGGTAACTACGAGCAGTACTTC. This encodes CASSLGHGTGNYEQYF.

The chain recombines TRBV6-5 with TRBJ1-2; D remains ambiguous. Germline lookup yields CDR1 MNHEY and CDR2 SVGAGI. The CDR3 loop spans 12 amino acids. V lost 4 bases and J lost 13, with 16 bases in between. The CDR3 DNA sequence: TGTGCCAGCAGTTCAACGACCGGTCGCGGCACCTTC. Its translation is CASSSTTGRGTF.

The CDR3 DNA follows: TGTGCCAGCAGGGTGCCAGGGGGCGTTAGGAACACTGAAGCTTTCTTT. Its translation: CASRVPGGVRNTEAFF. The genes are TRBV28 and TRBJ1-1; 8 nucleotides align to TRBD1. The CDR3 has 16 residues. Germline lookup yields CDR1 MDHEN and CDR2 SYDVKM. Germline trimming cut 6 bases from V and 1 base from J; bases unmatched to any gene: 10.

This chain links TRBV24-1 with TRBJ2-1; 7 positions match TRBD2. CDR3 length equals 14 residues. Germline CDR1 reads KGHDR; CDR2 reads SFDVKD. Germline trimming cut 5 bases from V and 8 bases from J; bases unmatched to any gene: 8. In DNA form, the CDR3 reads TGTGCCACCAGTGGCGGGAGAAATCGGCATGAGCAGTTCTTC. Encoded protein: CATSGGRNRHEQFF.

This clone came up many times. The sample holds other DNA sequences that translate to the same CDR3. The V gene is TRBV7-9, the J gene TRBJ1-5, with D perhaps TRBD1 (5 bases). The CDR3 runs to 14 residues. Per germline, CDR1 SEHNR and CDR2 FQNEAQ (reference sequence). V was trimmed by 1 base and J by 6 bases, leaving 10 bases between them. The CDR3 sequence: CASSLGQGGQPQHF. CDR3 nucleotides: TGTGCCAGCAGCTTAGGGCAGGGCGGTCAGCCCCAGCATTTT. The full variable domain, rest sourced from reference TRBV7-9 and TRBJ1-5, is DTGVSQNPRHKITKRGQNVTFRCDPISEHNRLYWYRQTLGQGPEFLTYFQNEAQLEKSRLLSDRFSAERPKGSFSTLEIQRTEQGDSAMYLCASSLGQGGQPQHFGDGTRLSIL.

V usage is TRBV7-3 and J usage is TRBJ2-2; TRBD1 matches 7 bases. The CDR3 consists of 15 residues. The germline V gene encodes CDR1 SGHTA and CDR2 FQGTGA. Unmatched junction bases numbered 5, after V lost 4 bases and J lost 3 bases. CDR3 bases: TGTGCCAGCAGCTCGGGACAGCGAGACACCGGGGAGCTGTTTTTT. It is translated as CASSSGQRDTGELFF.

The chain combines TRBV7-8 with TRBJ1-1; TRBD1 matches at 7 bases. V dropped 3 bases and J dropped 0; count of bases not matched to a gene: 4. The V gene's germline CDR1 is SGHVS and CDR2 FQNEAQ. The CDR3 contains 15 residues. DNA of the CDR3: TGTGCCAGCAGCTTGGGAGGACAGGTGAACACTGAAGCTTTCTTT. It translates to CASSLGGQVNTEAFF.

The J gene is TRBJ1-6, the V gene TRBV28; 10 bases agree with TRBD1. V lost 2 bases to trimming and J lost 10 bases; unmatched junction nucleotides: 5. Germline V CDR1 and CDR2: MDHEN, SYDVKM. This CDR3 is built from 15 residues. This CDR3 reads CASSLMGQGNSPLHF. In DNA form, the CDR3 reads TGTGCCAGCAGTTTAATGGGACAGGGGAACTCACCCCTCCACTTT.

A word on this clone: The sample carries other DNA sequences with the same CDR3. The chain is built from TRBV4-3 and TRBJ1-5; D is undetermined. The CDR3 has 15 residues. Germline V lookup: CDR1 LGHNA, CDR2 YSLEER. The V and J ends lost 0 bases and 4 bases respectively, with 10 bases between them. CDR3 region: CASSQDLRSNQPQHF. DNA for the CDR3: TGCGCCAGCAGCCAAGATTTAAGGAGTAATCAGCCCCAGCATTTT.

This sequence joins TRBV12-5 and TRBJ1-1; D unclear. The V end lost 1 base, the J end lost 8 bases, and 8 bases lay between the germline ends. CDR1 is LGHNT, CDR2 FRNRAP, per germline. CDR3 length equals 12 residues. Here the CDR3 DNA reads TGTGCTAGTGGTTTGGAGGGAGTCGAAGCTTTCTTT. This translates into CASGLEGVEAFF. The complete variable domain, with remaining parts taken from reference TRBV12-5 and TRBJ1-1, reads DARVTQTPRHKVTEMGQEVTMRCQPILGHNTVFWYRQTMMQGLELLAYFRNRAPLDDSGMPKDRFSAEMPDATLATLKIQPSEPRDSAVYFCASGLEGVEAFFGQGTRLTVV.

The V call is TRBV10-3, the J call TRBJ1-2; D is ambiguous. Germline CDR1 is ENHRY and CDR2 is SYGVKD. This CDR3 comprises 15 residues. V gave up 4 bases and J gave up 4 bases, with 16 bases separating them. The CDR3 region is CAISAYGGGSYGYTF. CDR3 nucleotides: TGTGCCATCAGTGCTTACGGTGGAGGGTCCTATGGCTACACCTTC.

This clone was counted between two and nine times. The V gene is TRBV2, the J gene TRBJ1-1, with D possibly matching TRBD1 (5 bases). Germline CDR1 and CDR2: SNHLY and FYNNEI. V lost 5 bases to trimming and J lost 0 bases, with 10 bases between them. This CDR3 region has 14 residues. CDR3 sequence (DNA): TGTGCCAGCAGTCAGGGACTAGTGAACACTGAAGCTTTCTTT. Its translation: CASSQGLVNTEAFF.

The chain uses TRBV5-8 and TRBJ1-6; a possible D gene is TRBD1 (5 bases). The CDR3 has 11 residues. V was clipped by 2 bases and J by 14 bases, with 8 bases between them. CDR1 and CDR2 from the germline V gene are SGHTS and YDEGEE. The CDR3 loop reads CASSFRAALHF. The CDR3 coding sequence is TGTGCCAGCAGCTTCAGGGCCGCCCTCCACTTT. The variable domain in full, completed from reference TRBV5-8 and TRBJ1-6, reads EAGVTQSPTHLIKTRGQQATLRCSPISGHTSVYWYQQALGLGLQFLLWYDEGEERNRGNFPPRFSGRQFPNYSSELNVNALELEDSALYLCASSFRAALHFGNGTRLTVT.

Only a few counts were recorded for this clone. The rearrangement joins TRBV6-5 to TRBJ2-7; 7 nucleotides align to TRBD1. CDR3 size: 15 residues. Germline CDR1 MNHEY, CDR2 SVGAGI. The V segment lost 5 bases and the J segment 0 bases; nucleotides outside the gene matches: 7. The CDR3, as DNA: TGTGCCAGCAGTAGGGACAGCAGTACCTCCTACGAGCAGTACTTC. This codes for CASSRDSSTSYEQYF.

The V gene is TRBV11-2, the J gene TRBJ1-1; the D gene is possibly TRBD1 (6 bases). The CDR3 extends over 15 amino acids. Germline V gene sequence: CDR1 SGHAT, CDR2 FQNNGV. Trimming took 2 bases from V and 3 from J, leaving 13 bases between them. The CDR3 sequence is CASSLRTGLDTEAFF. The CDR3 coding sequence is TGTGCCAGCAGCTTAAGAACAGGGTTGGACACTGAAGCTTTCTTT.

The gene calls are TRBV28 and TRBJ2-7; 9 nucleotides agree with TRBD2. The CDR3 is 18 amino acids. V gave up 6 bases and J gave up 2 bases; unmatched junction bases: 17. Germline V gives CDR1 MDHEN, CDR2 SYDVKM. Here the CDR3 DNA reads TGTGCCAGCAGCTACAGACTAGCGGAAGCTCTTGGGGCCTACGAGCAGTACTTC. This translates into CASSYRLAEALGAYEQYF.

This chain uses TRBV5-1 with TRBJ2-5, with 10 bases matching TRBD1. Germline loops: CDR1 SGHRS, CDR2 YFSETQ. The CDR3 is 16 amino acids. V was pared by 0 bases and J by 5 bases, with 7 bases of the junction left unmatched. The DNA for the CDR3 is TGCGCCAGCAGCTTGGGAGGTGACAGGGGGCGGGAGACCCAGTACTTC. It codes for CASSLGGDRGRETQYF. Together with reference TRBV5-1 and TRBJ2-5, the CDR3 gives the full variable domain: KAGVTQTPRYLIKTRGQQVTLSCSPISGHRSVSWYQQTPGQGLQFLFEYFSETQRNKGNFPGRFSGRQFSNSRSEMNVSTLELGDSALYLCASSLGGDRGRETQYFGPGTRLLVL.

V usage is TRBV30 and J usage is TRBJ1-1; the match to TRBD1 covers 8 bases. The CDR3 is made up of 13 amino acids. Germline V gene lookup returns CDR1 GTSNPN and CDR2 SVGIG (reference sequence). J gave up 11 bases and V 2 bases, and 10 bases lay outside the gene matches. The CDR3 DNA follows: TGTGCCTGGAGTTCTCAGGGGGCGGCTAAGGCTTTCTTT. Translation gives CAWSSQGAAKAFF.